Listed below are T cell receptor beta chains from one sample, sequenced in a study of blood T cell repertoires in COVID-19. Sequenced by immunoSEQ multiplex PCR; TCRdb stores in-frame clones only, minus some. The table lists 290,000 or so clones, roughly 90% of them singletons. Sequenced material: PBMCs or T cells enriched from blood (not recorded which). The receptor set was obtained from a woman under 40 who had recovered from COVID-19. Both conserved end residues are part of each CDR3. Fields, in order: J gene, D gene, clone size, V gene, CDR3 DNA, CDR3 protein. D genes are given only for firm matches. The size of a clone is reported for some rows only, either as once, few or many, or as a class for expanded clones.

TRBJ2-7 | TRBD2 | once | TRBV19 | TGTGCCAGTAGTGTCGGACTAGGGAGCGAGCAGTACTTC | CASSVGLGSEQYF
TRBJ2-1 | TRBD2 | - | TRBV5-1 | TGCGCCAGCAGCCCGGCGGGAGGGTCGGATAATGAGCAGTTCTTC | CASSPAGGSDNEQFF
TRBJ2-1 | TRBD1 | - | TRBV6-2/TRBV6-3 | TGTGCCAGCAGTCAAGGACAGGGGTCTATTGATGAGCAGTTCTTC | CASSQGQGSIDEQFF
TRBJ1-2 | TRBD1 | - | TRBV5-1 | TGCGCCAGCAGCTTCGGACAGGGCAGTGGCTACACCTTC | CASSFGQGSGYTF
TRBJ1-6 | - | once | TRBV5-6 | TGTGCCAGCAGCGGGGGGGAGGAGAGCTCCTATAATTCACCCCTCCACTTT | CASSGGEESSYNSPLHF
TRBJ1-6 | - | once | TRBV18 | TGTGCCAGCTCACCAGGGAGGCGTTCACCCCTCCACTTT | CASSPGRRSPLHF
TRBJ2-5 | TRBD1 | - | TRBV19 | TGTGCCAGTAGAGACAGGGGAACCCAAGAGACCCAGTACTTC | CASRDRGTQETQYF
TRBJ1-2 | TRBD1 | - | TRBV19 | TGTGCCATCTGGAGGGACAGGTCTTATGGCTACACCTTC | CAIWRDRSYGYTF
TRBJ1-5 | - | - | TRBV19 | TGTGCCAGTAGTATAGTAACAGGGCTGGATCAGCCCCAGCATTTT | CASSIVTGLDQPQHF
TRBJ2-7 | TRBD2 | - | TRBV7-9 | TGTGCCAGCAGCTTCTCACTAGCGGGAGGGGCCGAGCAGTACTTC | CASSFSLAGGAEQYF
TRBJ1-3 | - | few | TRBV7-2 | TGTGCCAGCAGCTTAGTGGCCCGCAGCTCTGGAAACACCATATATTTT | CASSLVARSSGNTIYF
TRBJ1-5 | - | once | TRBV6-2/TRBV6-3 | TGTGCCAGCAGTTACTTTGCAGGTTTTCTTCAGCCCCAGCATTTT | CASSYFAGFLQPQHF
TRBJ1-1 | TRBD1 | - | TRBV19 | TGTGCCAGTAGTACAGGGGGCTCTGAAGCTTTCTTT | CASSTGGSEAFF
TRBJ1-6 | - | - | TRBV28 | TGTGCCAGCAGTCCTCTTAATTCACCCCTCCACTTT | CASSPLNSPLHF
TRBJ2-1 | TRBD2 | once | TRBV20-1 | TGCAGTGCTAGTTCGGCTAGCGGGAGGGGTAGCTCCTACAATGAGCAGTTCTTC | CSASSASGRGSSYNEQFF
TRBJ2-7 | - | - | TRBV11-2 | TGTGCCAGCAGCTTAGTCTTACTGGGCCCCCGACCCTACGAGCAGTACTTC | CASSLVLLGPRPYEQYF
TRBJ2-7 | TRBD2 | - | TRBV5-4 | TGTGCCAGCAGCCTAGTAGCGGGAGGGGCCTACGAGCAGTACTTC | CASSLVAGGAYEQYF
TRBJ2-1 | - | - | TRBV11-2 | TGTGCCAGCAGCTTAGGAGGGATCGACTACAATGAGCAGTTCTTC | CASSLGGIDYNEQFF
TRBJ2-5 | - | - | TRBV5-1 | TGCGCCAGCAGCTTTCAGGGTGAGCGTGAGACCCAGTACTTC | CASSFQGERETQYF
TRBJ2-1 | TRBD2 | - | TRBV28 | TGTGCCAGCAGTTTGGGGGGTGGCGGGGGGCGCCCCAATGAGCAGTTCTTC | CASSLGGGGGRPNEQFF
TRBJ2-5 | TRBD2 | - | TRBV5-1 | TGCGCCAGCAGCTTGGGACTAGCGGGAGCGGGGGAGACCCAGTACTTC | CASSLGLAGAGETQYF
TRBJ2-7 | TRBD2 | - | TRBV5-6 | TGTGCCAGCAGCCCGGGACTAGCGGGTCATTACTACGAGCAGTACTTC | CASSPGLAGHYYEQYF
TRBJ1-5 | TRBD1 | once | TRBV9 | TGTGCCAGCAGCCAAGAGCAGGGGGTCAATCAGCCCCAGCATTTT | CASSQEQGVNQPQHF
TRBJ1-5 | TRBD1 | - | TRBV28 | TGTGCCAGCAGTTTCCCGACAGGGTTGGTCTGGGATCAGCCCCAGCATTTT | CASSFPTGLVWDQPQHF
TRBJ1-2 | TRBD1 | - | TRBV12-3/TRBV12-4 | TGTGCCAGCAGCGACAGGGTTGGTGGTGGCTACACCTTC | CASSDRVGGGYTF
TRBJ1-5 | - | - | TRBV7-2 | TGTGCCAGCAGCTTAGAACGGCAGGGCGGCCAGCCCCAGCATTTT | CASSLERQGGQPQHF
TRBJ1-5 | TRBD1 | - | TRBV10-3 | TGTGCCATCAGTGAGCGGGACAGGGGGAATCAGCCCCAGCATTTT | CAISERDRGNQPQHF
TRBJ2-1 | TRBD2 | - | TRBV2 | TGTGCCAGCAGTGAAAGGGGACTAGCGGTCTACAATGAGCAGTTCTTC | CASSERGLAVYNEQFF
TRBJ2-1 | - | - | TRBV24-1 | TGTGCCACCAGTGATTTGACGGGAGTAAGGAATGAGCAGTTCTTC | CATSDLTGVRNEQFF
TRBJ1-1 | - | - | TRBV19 | TGTGCCAGTAGTGCGCAGGGGAGTTGGACTGAAGCTTTCTTT | CASSAQGSWTEAFF
TRBJ1-2 | TRBD1 | - | TRBV19 | TGTGCCAGTACTACATCCGGGACAGCTAACTATGGCTACACCTTC | CASTTSGTANYGYTF
TRBJ1-2 | TRBD1 | - | TRBV7-9 | TGTGCCATCGATGTGCAGGGGGGATGGGGCTACACCTTC | CAIDVQGGWGYTF
TRBJ1-2 | - | - | TRBV5-6 | TGTGCCAGCAGGAGTCCTCAACAGGGAAACTATGGCTACACCTTC | CASRSPQQGNYGYTF
TRBJ2-7 | - | - | TRBV9 | TGTGCCAGCAGCTCCCACCCCCTGGCGGAGCGGTCCGGGGAGCAGTACTTC | CASSSHPLAERSGEQYF
TRBJ1-1 | TRBD1 | once | TRBV3-1/TRBV3-2 | TGTGCCAGCAGCCAGTTGACAGGGCTGGGCACTGAAGCTTTCTTT | CASSQLTGLGTEAFF
TRBJ1-2 | TRBD1 | - | TRBV6-5 | TGTGCCAGCAGTCCTCGACAGGGTATCTATGGCTACACCTTC | CASSPRQGIYGYTF
TRBJ1-3 | TRBD1 | - | TRBV6-5 | TGTGCCAGCAGTAAATACACAGGGGCTGGAAACACCATATATTTT | CASSKYTGAGNTIYF
TRBJ2-3 | TRBD2 | - | TRBV9 | TGTGCCAGCAGCGTACTGGCCCTAGCGGGAGTTTTACACACAGATACGCAGTATTTT | CASSVLALAGVLHTDTQYF
TRBJ2-5 | TRBD2 | - | TRBV7-2 | TGTGCCAGCAGCTCGGGACTAGCGGGAGCACAGACCCAGTACTTC | CASSSGLAGAQTQYF
TRBJ1-6 | TRBD1 | - | TRBV9 | TGTGCCAGCAGCGCACAGGGGTCGGATTCACCCCTCCACTTT | CASSAQGSDSPLHF
TRBJ2-5 | TRBD2 | - | TRBV10-3 | TGTGCCTCCGGACTAGCGGAAGAGACCCAGTACTTC | CASGLAEETQYF
TRBJ1-1 | - | - | TRBV7-6 | TGTGCCAGCAGCGCGGCAGGGGAGACTGAAGCTTTCTTT | CASSAAGETEAFF
TRBJ1-3 | TRBD1 | - | TRBV9 | TGTGCCAGCAGCGTAGCTCCCTCGGACAGGGGAGGAAACACCATATATTTT | CASSVAPSDRGGNTIYF
TRBJ2-3 | - | - | TRBV4-3 | TGCGCCAGCAGCCGTTCGCGAGGTAGGACAGATACGCAGTATTTT | CASSRSRGRTDTQYF
TRBJ1-5 | - | - | TRBV9 | TGTGCCAGCAGCGACCGGGACACTTATCAGCCCCAGCATTTT | CASSDRDTYQPQHF
TRBJ2-1 | TRBD2 | - | TRBV10-3 | TGTGCCATCCGTTTCCGGGCGGGAGAAATGGACAATGAGCAGTTCTTC | CAIRFRAGEMDNEQFF
TRBJ1-4 | TRBD1 | - | TRBV24-1 | TGTGCCACCAGTGCCGGTTGGACAGGGTCTTCTAATGAAAAACTGTTTTTT | CATSAGWTGSSNEKLFF
TRBJ1-2 | TRBD1 | once | TRBV6-2/TRBV6-3 | TGTGCCAGCAGTGGCGGGACAGCGAACTTCTATGGCTACACCTTC | CASSGGTANFYGYTF
TRBJ2-5 | - | - | TRBV16 | TGTGCCAGCAGCCCAATCTCGGGACAAGAGACCCAGTACTTC | CASSPISGQETQYF
TRBJ2-7 | - | - | TRBV12-2 | - | CASRLYVCRSYEQYF
TRBJ2-5 | - | few | TRBV25-1 | TGTGCCAGTACAGATAAAGAGACCCAGTACTTC | CASTDKETQYF
TRBJ1-4 | - | - | TRBV19 | TGTGCCAGTGGGAGGTCCGAAAAACTGTTTTTT | CASGRSEKLFF
TRBJ2-1 | - | - | TRBV5-1 | TGCGCCAGCAGCTTGGCCTGGGGCCGGTTCTACAATGAGCAGTTCTTC | CASSLAWGRFYNEQFF
TRBJ2-5 | - | once | TRBV5-6 | TGTGCCAGCAGCTTGGGAACCAACCCGCGGAGGGAGACCCAGTACTTC | CASSLGTNPRRETQYF
TRBJ2-7 | TRBD2 | - | TRBV11-2 | TGTGCCAGCAGCGGCCCGGGACTAGCGGGAGTAGAAGAGCAGTACTTC | CASSGPGLAGVEEQYF